The 5 T cell receptor beta chains below all came from one sample that was sequenced in a study of CD8 T cells in Susac syndrome. RNA was extracted with the RNeasy kit, and a quantity of about 0.45 to 1 ug was reverse transcribed using random hexamers. Each CDR3 protein is one row after TCRdb ran MiXCR on the immunoSEQ multiplex PCR reads. This sample carries 210,000 or so distinct CDR3 sequences, about 93% of them seen once, and the ten largest clones take about 0.15%. The specimen was CD8+ T cells from PBMCs. Every receptor here comes from a human donor with multiple sclerosis.

The gene calls are TRBV4-3 and TRBJ2-1, with a possible D match to TRBD2 (5 bases). The CDR3 runs to 14 residues. Per the germline V gene, CDR1 is LGHNA and CDR2 is YSLEER. Trimming shortened V by 1 base and J by 7 bases, and 11 bases separated the two germline ends. The CDR3: CASSQGVGGNEQFF. Written as DNA, the CDR3 is TGCGCCAGCAGCCAAGGAGTGGGCGGGAATGAGCAGTTCTTC.

The V and J genes are TRBV4-3 and TRBJ2-3; 7 nucleotides agree with TRBD2. The CDR3 covers 16 residues. Per the germline V gene, CDR1 is LGHNA and CDR2 is YSLEER. V shed 1 base and J 2 bases; nucleotides not matched to a gene: 6. The CDR3 loop reads CASSQVTAGNTDTQYF. The CDR3 DNA reads as TGCGCCAGCAGCCAAGTAACAGCGGGAAACACAGATACGCAGTATTTT.

The CDR3 here is CASQVTGMDGELFF. CDR3 nucleotides: TGTGCTAGTCAGGTCACAGGGATGGACGGGGAGCTGTTTTTT. V is TRBV12-5 and J is TRBJ2-2; D is perhaps TRBD1 (6 bases). The V and J ends lost 8 bases and 7 bases respectively, with 17 bases between them. The CDR3 loop spans 14 amino acids. The germline gives CDR1 LGHNT, CDR2 FRNRAP. Full variable domain (missing parts from reference TRBV12-5 and TRBJ2-2): DARVTQTPRHKVTEMGQEVTMRCQPILGHNTVFWYRQTMMQGLELLAYFRNRAPLDDSGMPKDRFSAEMPDATLATLKIQPSEPRDSAVYFCASQVTGMDGELFFGEGSRLTVL.

The chain uses TRBV19 and TRBJ1-5; TRBD1 is a possible D gene (5 bases). The CDR3 is 12 amino acids. V lost 9 bases and J 3 bases, leaving 9 bases between the germline ends. Germline CDR1 is LNHDA and CDR2 is SQIVND (reference sequence). CDR3 coding DNA: TGTGCCAGCAGGGTCGCCAATCAGCCCCAGCATTTT. It is translated as CASRVANQPQHF. Full variable domain (remainder filled in from reference TRBV19 and TRBJ1-5): DGGITQSPKYLFRKEGQNVTLSCEQNLNHDAMYWYRQDPGQGLRLIYYSQIVNDFQKGDIAEGYSVSREKKESFPLTVTSAQKNPTAFYLCASRVANQPQHFGDGTRLSIL.

CDR3 sequence: CASSFPTAKNTEAFF. CDR3 nucleotides: TGTGCCAGCAGCTTCCCGACAGCTAAGAACACTGAAGCTTTCTTT. The chain uses TRBV13 and TRBJ1-1; D is possibly TRBD1 (5 bases). Germline loops: CDR1 PRHDT, CDR2 FYEKMQ (reference sequence). This CDR3 has 15 residues. Trimming shortened V by 3 bases and J by 1 base, and 12 bases separated the two germline ends.